This TCR beta chain appears in the sequencing data of a study of shared clonotypes between healthy human individuals. Trimming removed 2 bases from V and 5 bases from J, with 13 bases in between. This CDR3 has 14 residues. The germline CDR1 and CDR2 sequences are GTSNPN and SVGIG (reference sequence). In its sample, this clone was seen once. Clones were read by immunoSEQ multiplex PCR, and TCRdb kept only the in-frame ones, dropping some. The sample contains about 710,000 clones, around 70% of which appear only once. The sequenced material came from memory CD4+ T cells sorted from blood. This sample's subset: CD45RA-negative fraction. This TCR was recovered from a woman in her thirties in good health. The V call is TRBV30, the J call TRBJ1-5; D may be TRBD1 (6 bases). The CDR3: CAWSTGTTDQPQHF. The CDR3 DNA follows: TGTGCCTGGAGTACTGGGACAACCGATCAGCCCCAGCATTTT.